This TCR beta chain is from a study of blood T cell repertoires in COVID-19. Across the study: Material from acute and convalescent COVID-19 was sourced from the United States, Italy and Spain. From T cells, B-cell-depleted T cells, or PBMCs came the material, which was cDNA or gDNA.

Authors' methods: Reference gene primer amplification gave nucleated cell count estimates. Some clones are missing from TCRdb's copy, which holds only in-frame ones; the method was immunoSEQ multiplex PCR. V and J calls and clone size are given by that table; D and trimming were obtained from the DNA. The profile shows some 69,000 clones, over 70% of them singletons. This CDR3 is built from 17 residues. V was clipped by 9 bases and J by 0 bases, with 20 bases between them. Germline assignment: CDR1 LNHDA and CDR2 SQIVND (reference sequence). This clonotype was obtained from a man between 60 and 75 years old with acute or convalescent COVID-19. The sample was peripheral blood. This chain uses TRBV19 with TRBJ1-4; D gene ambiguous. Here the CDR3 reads CASRPWALPTTNEKLFF. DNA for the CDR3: TGTGCCAGCAGGCCATGGGCCCTGCCTACAACTAATGAAAAACTGTTTTTT.